The subject of this entry is one T cell receptor beta chain. Its cognate antigen is unknown. The time point here: week 5, during vaccination. One vaccine dose held 300 ug of mutant IDH1 20-mer peptide and came with topical imiquimod. The data originate from a study of a mutant IDH1 vaccine in newly diagnosed glioma. Across the study: Patients arrived already treated with radiotherapy, temozolomide, or both, most having had both.

The table came from immunoSEQ multiplex PCR; TCRdb's copy has only in-frame clones and leaves some out. The data hold 49,000 or so clones, with around four fifths observed a single time. The CDR3 sequence is 14 residues long. Germline CDR1 is LNHDA and CDR2 is SQIVND (reference sequence). Trimming removed 4 bases from V and 10 bases from J, with 16 bases in between. The sequence derives from a woman aged 40 to 50 with glioma. The J gene is TRBJ1-4, the V gene TRBV19, with a weak D call TRBD1 (6 bases). This specimen consisted of PBMCs, obtained from a glioma patient whose treatment included an IDH1 peptide vaccine. CDR3: CASSKWRQEGKLFF. The DNA of the CDR3 is TGTGCCAGTAGTAAGTGGAGACAGGAGGGAAAACTGTTTTTT.